A single sample is the source of the 6 T cell receptor beta chains below, sequenced in a study of Graves' ophthalmopathy and Graves' hyperthyroidism. RNA transcripts provided the template for amplifying TCR beta CDR3 regions. HTBI primers were used in a first-round RT-PCR, which preceded a second-round multiplex PCR. One entry per CDR3 protein, called by TCRdb with MiXCR from the multiplex PCR reads. In the table there are around 470,000 distinct CDR3 sequences, around an eighth of which are singletons. Source material: blood. The source is a woman between 25 and 40 years old with Graves' ophthalmopathy.

This clonotype was recorded at least ten times. V usage is TRBV4-1 and J usage is TRBJ2-5; 8 bases fit TRBD2. This CDR3 is built from 13 residues. Germline CDR1 reads MGHRA; CDR2 reads YSYEKL. After removal of 4 bases from V and 9 bases from J, the junction contained 7 bases not matched to a gene. CDR3 sequence reads: CASSPGGKGAQYF. The DNA of the CDR3 is TGCGCCAGCAGCCCGGGAGGGAAGGGGGCCCAGTACTTC.

A few counts support this clonotype. A much bigger clone sits one base away, suggesting this may be a read error. The chain carries TRBV20-1 and TRBJ2-7; either TRBD1 or TRBD2 may fit D (5 bases each). CDR3 length: 13 amino acids. The V end was cut by 3 bases, the J end by 0 bases, with 9 bases between. The germline gives CDR1 DFQATT, CDR2 SNEGSKA (reference sequence). The CDR3 region is CSARGTYSYEQYF. CDR3 sequence (DNA): TGCAGTGCTAGGGGGACGTACTCCTACGAGCAGTACTTC.

The chain joins TRBV6-1 to TRBJ1-2; D is unclear. The CDR3 sequence is 11 residues long. The germline CDR1 and CDR2 sequences are MNHNS and SASEGT. V was cut by 1 base and J by 8 bases, with 5 bases left in between. CDR3 residues: CASSEVRGYTF. The CDR3 DNA is TGTGCCAGCAGTGAAGTTAGGGGCTACACCTTC.

In this sample, this clonotype turned up a few times. The V and J genes are TRBV9 and TRBJ1-1; D might be TRBD1 (5 bases). Trimming shortened V by 0 bases and J by 0 bases, and 12 bases separated the two germline ends. This CDR3 is 16 amino acids long. CDR1 is SGDLS, CDR2 YYNGEE, per germline. The CDR3 nucleotides read TGTGCCAGCAGCGTAGGGTCCACAGGCATGAACACTGAAGCTTTCTTT. This gives the protein CASSVGSTGMNTEAFF.

This clonotype showed up many times. The CDR3 protein is CASSPRQGWAKYEAFF. The DNA of the CDR3 is TGTGCCAGCAGTCCCCGACAGGGGTGGGCCAAATATGAAGCTTTCTTT. This sequence joins TRBV12-3 or TRBV12-4 and TRBJ1-1, with TRBD1 matching 8 bases. CDR3 length: 16 amino acids. Unmatched junction bases numbered 15, after V lost 5 bases and J lost 7 bases.

This clonotype was counted ten times or more. This CDR3 is CASKELAGVGNIQYF. The CDR3 nucleotides read TGTGCCAGCAAAGAGCTAGCGGGAGTTGGTAACATTCAGTACTTC. The chain has TRBV2 and TRBJ2-4, with 10 bases lining up with TRBD2. V was clipped by 7 bases and J by 7 bases; unmatched bases: 10. CDR1 SNHLY and CDR2 FYNNEI come from the germline V gene. CDR3 length: 15 amino acids.